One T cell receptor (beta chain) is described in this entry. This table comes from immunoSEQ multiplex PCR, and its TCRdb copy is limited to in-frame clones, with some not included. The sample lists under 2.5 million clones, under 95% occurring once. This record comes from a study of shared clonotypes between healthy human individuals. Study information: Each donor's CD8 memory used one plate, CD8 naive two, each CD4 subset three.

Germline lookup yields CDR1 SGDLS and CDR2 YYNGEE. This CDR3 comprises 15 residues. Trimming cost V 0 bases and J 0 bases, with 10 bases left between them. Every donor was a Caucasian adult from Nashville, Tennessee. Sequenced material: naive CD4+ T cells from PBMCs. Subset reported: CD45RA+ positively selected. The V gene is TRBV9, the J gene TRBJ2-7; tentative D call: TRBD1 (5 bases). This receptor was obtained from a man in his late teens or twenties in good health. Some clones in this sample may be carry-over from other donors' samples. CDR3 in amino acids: CASSVDVQGSYEQYF. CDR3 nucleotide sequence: TGTGCCAGCAGCGTAGACGTCCAGGGCTCCTACGAGCAGTACTTC.